Sequencing of this T cell receptor beta chain was carried out in a study of blood T cells in healthy people across ages (dated by TCRdb to between 2014 and 2017). Context from the whole study: In model experiments, template switching captured roughly one uniquely barcoded TCR beta cDNA molecule for every two T cells. Donors of different ages were randomly distributed across sequencing lanes to avoid experimental bias. Four age groups were formed from the donors: young (average approximately 15 years), middle-aged (approximately 40), aged (approximately 60) and long-lived (more than 75). To track age-related changes in TCR beta repertoire diversity, the study relied on deep sequencing normalized with unique cDNA molecular identifiers. For two donors (one aged 18 to 30 and one aged 80 or older), the study analyzed two additional independent replicas of 1 million unique cDNA reads from the same blood draw. Results the study describes overall, beyond this receptor: Observed TCR beta diversity per million T cells fell roughly linearly with age, and a significant reduction was already apparent by age roughly 41. Compared with the aged group, the long-lived group had more naive CD4+ T cells, fewer expanded clones and increased TCR diversity, a pattern suggesting age selection. The CMV infection status of donors was not known, potentially confounding age-related changes in expanded clonotypes. Since profiling was done on bulk unsorted PBMCs, naive and antigen-experienced compartments could not be conclusively compared. Estimates of total diversity from one million sequenced T cells were regarded as lower bounds and underestimates. There was a strong correlation between observed TCR beta diversity and the percentage of naive T cells measured by flow cytometry.

The library was produced with 5' RACE. Instrument on record: Illumina HiSeq 2500. A second about 7 to 12 cycle PCR used a sample-barcoded 5' primer and a J-beta primer mix. A template-switch 5' adaptor carrying 12 random nucleotides introduced a unique molecular identifier onto each TCR beta cDNA molecule. Each sample yielded at least 2.5 million CDR3-containing paired-end reads. First-strand cDNA was synthesized from all RNA with the Mint cDNA synthesis kit, primed by a TRBC-specific oligonucleotide. After uracil-DNA glycosylase treatment, a first 18-cycle PCR used universal primers M1SS and BC2_uni_R on all cDNA. Per the authors' processing: Each sample was normalized by randomly selecting 1 million high-quality reads, each carrying a distinct molecular identifier. Instead of being binned into consensus sequences, reads that shared molecular identifiers were thrown out. MiTCR, with a Q25 quality threshold and the strictest error-elimination algorithm, was used for CDR3 identification, clonotype clustering and error correction. A nonparametric unseen species model with Euler transformation was used to estimate a lower bound on total TCR beta diversity. In-frame beta chains were kept once TCRdb had trimmed the public reads at Q25 with fastp and called clones with MiXCR. Each CDR3 protein gets just one entry, which takes the most common genes and DNA from the rows behind it. None of the V and J calls come from the authors' own analysis; TCRdb made them. Across this sample there are about 1.8 million distinct CDR3 sequences, with around half seen only once. The ten largest account for approximately 2.1% of the sample.

V sheds 3 bases and J sheds 2 bases, leaving 13 bases between their ends. CDR1 LGHNA and CDR2 YSLEER are derived from the germline V gene. The CDR3 numbers 15 residues from cysteine through phenylalanine. Left in the record is the CDR3 DNA by itself, 45 bases read in frame from the first base. The donors were roughly 40 Caucasian individuals from Russia, aged roughly 6 to 100 years, who were systemically healthy. Ten milliliters of peripheral blood were drawn from each donor into EDTA-treated Vacutainer tubes. Ficoll-Paque density-gradient centrifugation was used to isolate PBMCs, with at least 7 million per sample. Trizol reagent was used to extract total RNA from PBMCs, with at least 5.5 micrograms per sample. Naive CD45RAhigh/CD27high T cell percentages were measured by flow cytometry on a PBMC aliquot from every donor. Regarding this clonotype: Its antigen is unknown. No quality values exist for individual bases; no much larger clone is one base distant.

The rearranged segments are TRBV4-3 and TRBJ2-5; the D segment could be TRBD1, given 5 matching bases. Sequencing was done on a sample of blood. The source of this sequence is a woman in her thirties or forties in good health. The DNA reads as follows: TGCGCCAGCAGCCAGGTTCAGGGCAAGCAAGAGACCCAGTACTTC. The encoded protein is CASSQVQGKQETQYF.